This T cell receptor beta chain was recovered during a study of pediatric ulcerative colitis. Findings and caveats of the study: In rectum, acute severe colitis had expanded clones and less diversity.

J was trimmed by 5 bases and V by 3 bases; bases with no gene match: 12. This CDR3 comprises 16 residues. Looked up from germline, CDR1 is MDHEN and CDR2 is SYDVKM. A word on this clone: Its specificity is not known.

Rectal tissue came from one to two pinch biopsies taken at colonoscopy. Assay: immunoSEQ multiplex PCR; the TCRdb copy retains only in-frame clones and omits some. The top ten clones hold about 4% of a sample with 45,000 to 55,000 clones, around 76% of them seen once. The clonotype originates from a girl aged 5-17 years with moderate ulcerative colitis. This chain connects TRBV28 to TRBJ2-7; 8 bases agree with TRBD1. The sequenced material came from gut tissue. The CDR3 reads CASSFLLDRAGDEQYF. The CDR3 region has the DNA TGTGCCAGCAGTTTTTTGCTGGACAGGGCGGGCGACGAGCAGTACTTC.